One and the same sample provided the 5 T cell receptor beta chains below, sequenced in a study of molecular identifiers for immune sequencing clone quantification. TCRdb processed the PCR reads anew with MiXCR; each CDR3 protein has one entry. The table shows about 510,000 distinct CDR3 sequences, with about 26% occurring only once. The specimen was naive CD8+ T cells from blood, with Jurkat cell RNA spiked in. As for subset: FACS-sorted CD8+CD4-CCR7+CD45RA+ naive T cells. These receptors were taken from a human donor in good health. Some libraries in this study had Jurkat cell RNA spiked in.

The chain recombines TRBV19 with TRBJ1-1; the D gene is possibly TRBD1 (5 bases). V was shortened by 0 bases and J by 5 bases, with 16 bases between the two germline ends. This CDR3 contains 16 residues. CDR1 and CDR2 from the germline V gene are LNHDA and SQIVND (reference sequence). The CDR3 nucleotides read TGTGCCAGTAGTATAGATCCGGGGGTAAGGAGGACTGAAGCTTTCTTT. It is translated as CASSIDPGVRRTEAFF.

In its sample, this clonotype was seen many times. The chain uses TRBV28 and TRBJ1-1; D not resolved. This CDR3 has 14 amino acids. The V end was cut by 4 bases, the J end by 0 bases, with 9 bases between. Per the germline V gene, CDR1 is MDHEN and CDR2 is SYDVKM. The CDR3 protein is CASSWVLLNTEAFF. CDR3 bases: TGTGCCAGCAGTTGGGTACTCTTGAACACTGAAGCTTTCTTT.

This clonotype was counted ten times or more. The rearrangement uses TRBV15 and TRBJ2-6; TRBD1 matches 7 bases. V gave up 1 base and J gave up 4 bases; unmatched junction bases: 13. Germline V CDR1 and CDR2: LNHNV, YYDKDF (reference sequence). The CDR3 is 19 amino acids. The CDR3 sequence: CATSRGIRDSPLGANVLTF. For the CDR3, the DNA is TGTGCCACCAGCAGAGGAATCCGGGACAGTCCTTTAGGGGCCAACGTCCTGACTTTC.

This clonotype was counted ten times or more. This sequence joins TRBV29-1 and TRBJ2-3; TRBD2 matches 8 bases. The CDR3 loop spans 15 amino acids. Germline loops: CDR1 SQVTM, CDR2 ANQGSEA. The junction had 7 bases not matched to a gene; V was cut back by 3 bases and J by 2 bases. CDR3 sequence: CSVEGTSGVTDTQYF. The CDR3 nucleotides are TGCAGCGTTGAGGGAACTAGCGGAGTCACAGATACGCAGTATTTT.

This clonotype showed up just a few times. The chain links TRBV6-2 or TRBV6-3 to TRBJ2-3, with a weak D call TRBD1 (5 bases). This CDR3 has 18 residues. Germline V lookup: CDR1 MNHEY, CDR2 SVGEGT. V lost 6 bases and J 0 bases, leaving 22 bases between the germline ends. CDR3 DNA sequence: TGTGCCAGCAGCCGACCACAACAGGCCTACCTTAGCACAGATACGCAGTATTTT. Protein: CASSRPQQAYLSTDTQYF.